The 5 T cell receptor beta chains below all came from one sample that was sequenced in a study of blood T cell repertoires in COVID-19. Profiled with immunoSEQ multiplex PCR; TCRdb holds only in-frame clones, not every one. There are 360,000 or so clones in the sample; nearly 90% occur only once, and around 1.7% lies in the top ten. Source material: PBMCs or T cells enriched from blood (not recorded which). These receptors originate from a woman in her 30s who had recovered from COVID-19.

The count of this clone is one. The V gene is TRBV30, the J gene TRBJ2-1; D ambiguous. V was cut by 3 bases and J by 5 bases, with 14 bases left in between. Germline lookup yields CDR1 GTSNPN and CDR2 SVGIG (reference sequence). CDR3 size: 14 residues. CDR3 nucleotide sequence: TGTGCCTGGAGCCCTATAGCTTGGGACAATGAGCAGTTCTTC. Translating it yields CAWSPIAWDNEQFF. The full variable domain, in which reference TRBV30 and TRBJ2-1 provide the parts outside the CDR3, is SQTIHQWPATLVQPVGSPLSLECTVEGTSNPNLYWYRQAAGRGLQLLFYSVGIGQISSEVPQNLSASRPQDRQFILSSKKLLLSDSGFYLCAWSPIAWDNEQFFGPGTRLTVL.

This CDR3 is CASSSGTSTDTQYF. CDR3 sequence (DNA): TGTGCCAGCAGCTCCGGGACTAGCACAGATACGCAGTATTTT. This rearrangement joins TRBV11-2 to TRBJ2-3, with D perhaps TRBD2 (6 bases). The CDR3 contains 14 residues. The ends were cut back, 4 bases at V and 0 bases at J, with 8 bases in the middle. Germline V gene sequence: CDR1 SGHAT, CDR2 FQNNGV.

This clone was observed once. This chain uses TRBV20-1 with TRBJ2-3; 12 bases fit TRBD2. This CDR3 is built from 18 residues. The germline CDR1 and CDR2 sequences are DFQATT and SNEGSKA (reference sequence). The V gene end was trimmed by 3 bases and the J gene end by 1 base; junction bases not matched to a gene: 11. CDR3 in DNA: TGCAGTGCTAGTAGTTGGCTAGCGGGAGGGGTCGGCACAGATACGCAGTATTTT. It translates to CSASSWLAGGVGTDTQYF.

The V call is TRBV6-5, the J call TRBJ2-2, with 8 bases aligning to TRBD1. Germline CDR1 and CDR2: MNHEY and SVGAGI. The CDR3 sequence is 15 residues long. J gave up 3 bases and V 6 bases, and 6 bases lay outside the gene matches. The chain's CDR3 is CASRVQGGHTGELFF. As DNA, the CDR3 is TGTGCCAGCAGGGTACAGGGGGGTCACACCGGGGAGCTGTTTTTT.

The rearrangement uses TRBV5-4 and TRBJ2-5; TRBD1 is a possible D gene (5 bases). V was clipped by 0 bases and J by 3 bases, with 9 bases between them. The CDR3 length is 14 residues. Germline V CDR1 and CDR2: SGHNT, YYREEE (reference sequence). CDR3 DNA: TGTGCCAGCAGCTTGGCATCCAGGGAAGAGACCCAGTACTTC. This translates into CASSLASREETQYF.